The 23 T cell receptor beta chains presented below share a single source sample, sequenced in a study of graft-versus-host responses after intestinal transplantation. Which antigens these TCRs recognize remains unknown. The data were produced by immunoSEQ multiplex PCR, yet TCRdb's version contains in-frame clones alone and is incomplete. The sample includes over 100,000 clones, 85% to 95% of them seen just once. The sample here was unstimulated CD8+ T cells sorted from spleen or lymph node cells, taken before transplant. The receptors derive from a human donor who was the organ donor for an intestinal transplant.

In nucleotides, the CDR3 is TGCGCCAGCAGCCCGGACGGTGGGGGAAACTACGAGCAGTACTTC. Translated: CASSPDGGGNYEQYF. This sequence joins TRBV4-1 and TRBJ2-7, with D possibly called TRBD1 or TRBD2 (5 bases each). CDR3 size: 15 residues. V was trimmed by 4 bases and J by 3 bases, leaving 16 bases between them. CDR1 is MGHRA and CDR2 is YSYEKL in the germline V gene.

As concerns this clone: Other DNA sequences within the sample encode an identical CDR3. This sequence joins TRBV30 and TRBJ2-7, with TRBD2 identical over 12 bases. This CDR3 has 13 amino acids. Germline V gene data show CDR1 as GTSNPN and CDR2 as SVGIG (reference sequence). Losses at the gene ends were 0 bases for V and 6 bases for J; bases not matched to a gene: 0. The CDR3 loop reads CAWSVLAGGEQYF. As DNA, the CDR3 is TGTGCCTGGAGTGTACTAGCGGGAGGCGAGCAGTACTTC.

The chain joins TRBV5-1 to TRBJ2-5, with D perhaps being TRBD1 or TRBD2 (5 bases each). This CDR3 has 13 residues. The germline gives CDR1 SGHRS, CDR2 YFSETQ. Deletions cut 0 bases from V and 3 bases from J, with 6 bases between. Here the CDR3 reads CASSLGGEETQYF. CDR3 DNA: TGCGCCAGCAGCTTGGGAGGGGAAGAGACCCAGTACTTC. The variable domain in full, completed from reference TRBV5-1 and TRBJ2-5, reads KAGVTQTPRYLIKTRGQQVTLSCSPISGHRSVSWYQQTPGQGLQFLFEYFSETQRNKGNFPGRFSGRQFSNSRSEMNVSTLELGDSALYLCASSLGGEETQYFGPGTRLLVL.

The chain recombines TRBV19 with TRBJ2-3; 12 bases are shared with TRBD2. Germline V gene data show CDR1 as LNHDA and CDR2 as SQIVND (reference sequence). This CDR3 region has 16 residues. With V trimmed by 6 bases and J by 2 bases, 6 bases remained unmatched. The CDR3 reads CASRGGTSGYTDTQYF. CDR3 nucleotides: TGTGCCAGTAGAGGGGGGACTAGCGGGTACACAGATACGCAGTATTTT.

This chain connects TRBV7-9 to TRBJ2-3, with a weak D call TRBD1 (5 bases). V lost 5 bases and J lost 6, with 12 bases in between. The germline CDR1 and CDR2 sequences are SEHNR and FQNEAQ (reference sequence). The CDR3 is made up of 13 amino acids. CDR3 DNA: TGTGCCAGCAGCCCCAAGGGGTCGGATACGCAGTATTTT. Translating gives CASSPKGSDTQYF.

This chain uses TRBV12-5 with TRBJ1-1; D perhaps matches TRBD1 (6 bases). The CDR3 runs to 13 residues. Germline V gives CDR1 LGHNT, CDR2 FRNRAP. V lost 3 bases, J lost 7 bases, and 12 bases lay in between. The DNA for the CDR3 is TGTGCTAGTGGTTTCGCGGGGGGCGATGAAGCTTTCTTT. Translation: CASGFAGGDEAFF. Full variable domain (missing parts from reference TRBV12-5 and TRBJ1-1): DARVTQTPRHKVTEMGQEVTMRCQPILGHNTVFWYRQTMMQGLELLAYFRNRAPLDDSGMPKDRFSAEMPDATLATLKIQPSEPRDSAVYFCASGFAGGDEAFFGQGTRLTVV.

This chain joins TRBV4-3 and TRBJ2-2; 11 nucleotides match TRBD2. V gave up 3 bases and J gave up 6 bases; unmatched junction bases: 12. CDR3 length: 18 amino acids. The germline gives CDR1 LGHNA, CDR2 YSLEER. For the CDR3, the DNA is TGCGCCAGCAGCCATGGGAAGATAGGACTAGCGGGTGCCGGGGAGCTGTTTTTT. Protein product: CASSHGKIGLAGAGELFF.

The V call is TRBV6-5, the J call TRBJ2-7; a possible D gene is TRBD2 (5 bases). Germline V gene data show CDR1 as MNHEY and CDR2 as SVGAGI. This CDR3 region has 13 residues. Trimming pared 2 bases from V and 3 bases from J, leaving 8 bases between. DNA for the CDR3: TGTGCCAGCAGTTACCTCCGGGGCTACGAGCAGTACTTC. It encodes CASSYLRGYEQYF.

This clone was counted a few times. The chain combines TRBV7-3 with TRBJ2-1, with TRBD2 matching 7 bases. Per the germline V gene, CDR1 is SGHTA and CDR2 is FQGTGA. The trim removed 2 bases at V and 2 bases at J, leaving 3 bases unmatched. This CDR3 is built from 15 residues. The CDR3 protein is CASSLGLAAYNEQFF. Written as DNA, the CDR3 is TGTGCCAGCAGCTTAGGTCTAGCGGCCTACAATGAGCAGTTCTTC.

The gene calls are TRBV9 and TRBJ2-2; no reliable D call. V was shortened by 0 bases and J by 7 bases, with 7 bases between the two germline ends. CDR3 length: 13 amino acids. Germline V gives CDR1 SGDLS, CDR2 YYNGEE. CDR3 DNA sequence: TGTGCCAGCAGCGTAGGGAGTGGCGGGGAGCTGTTTTTT. Its translation: CASSVGSGGELFF.

The CDR3 DNA reads TGCGCCAGCAGCCAAGATGGGGCGGCCTCCTACGAGCAGTACTTC. It specifies CASSQDGAASYEQYF. The chain recombines TRBV4-3 with TRBJ2-7; D is possibly TRBD1 (5 bases). V lost 0 bases and J 0 bases, leaving 9 bases between the germline ends. Germline-derived CDR1 and CDR2 are LGHNA and YSLEER. The CDR3 runs 15 residues.

This chain links TRBV13 with TRBJ2-7, with TRBD2 as a possible D gene (6 bases). V gave up 2 bases and J gave up 0 bases, with 14 bases separating them. This CDR3 contains 16 residues. Germline CDR1 and CDR2: PRHDT and FYEKMQ (reference sequence). CDR3 amino acids: CASSLWGGKSSYEQYF. The DNA of the CDR3 is TGTGCCAGCAGCTTATGGGGCGGGAAGAGCTCCTACGAGCAGTACTTC.

The chain uses TRBV6-5 and TRBJ2-4; D unclear. Trimming removed 5 bases at V and 5 bases at J, with 10 bases between. The CDR3 loop spans 13 amino acids. Germline assignment: CDR1 MNHEY and CDR2 SVGAGI. The CDR3 sequence: CASSEDRENIQYF. CDR3 sequence (DNA): TGTGCCAGCAGTGAAGACCGAGAAAACATTCAGTACTTC.

The chain combines TRBV19 with TRBJ1-1, with D hard to call. Germline CDR1 LNHDA, CDR2 SQIVND (reference sequence). This CDR3 has 13 residues. V shed 9 bases and J shed 3 bases, with 14 bases lying between them. The CDR3 DNA sequence: TGTGCCAGCCACCGGCGAGGAGACACTGAAGCTTTCTTT. Residues: CASHRRGDTEAFF.

V gene TRBV7-8 combines with J gene TRBJ1-1; D unresolved. Per the germline V gene, CDR1 is SGHVS and CDR2 is FQNEAQ. The CDR3 runs to 11 residues. V was trimmed by 3 bases and J by 7 bases, leaving 6 bases between them. This CDR3 reads CASSFGLEAFF. The DNA for the CDR3 is TGTGCCAGCAGCTTCGGCCTTGAAGCTTTCTTT.

This CDR3 reads CASSSNTEAFF. The CDR3 nucleotides are TGTGCCAGTAGTAGTAACACTGAAGCTTTCTTT. This rearrangement joins TRBV19 to TRBJ1-1, with D hard to call. CDR1 is LNHDA, CDR2 SQIVND, per germline (reference sequence). V dropped 4 bases and J dropped 2 bases, with 2 bases sitting between them. The CDR3 loop spans 11 amino acids.

The chain employs TRBV4-2 and TRBJ1-3, with D possibly being TRBD1 (6 bases). The V end lost 1 base, the J end lost 4 bases, and 11 bases lay between the germline ends. Germline V CDR1 and CDR2: LGHNA, YNFKEQ. The CDR3 length is 15 residues. CDR3 region: CASSQAQGEGNTIYF. CDR3 in DNA: TGTGCCAGCAGCCAAGCACAGGGTGAGGGAAACACCATATATTTT.

The chain has TRBV11-2 and TRBJ2-7, with 12 bases fitting TRBD1. CDR1 SGHAT and CDR2 FQNNGV come from the germline V gene. V shed 0 bases and J 4 bases; nucleotides not matched to a gene: 7. The CDR3 extends over 17 amino acids. For the CDR3, the DNA is TGTGCCAGCAGCTTAGAGTCCGGGACAGGGGGCAATTACGAGCAGTACTTC. Amino acid sequence: CASSLESGTGGNYEQYF.

This clone was recorded only once. The chain has TRBV10-3 and TRBJ2-2; the match to TRBD2 covers 12 bases. The germline V gene has CDR1 ENHRY and CDR2 SYGVKD. This CDR3 is 18 amino acids long. V lost 3 bases to trimming and J lost 0 bases; unmatched junction nucleotides: 5. Here the CDR3 DNA reads TGTGCCATCAGTGACATTGGGACTAGCGGGCCGAACACCGGGGAGCTGTTTTTT. This gives the protein CAISDIGTSGPNTGELFF.

This clone has a handful of counts. The chain couples TRBV6-4 to TRBJ1-2, with no clear D. The CDR3 is 14 amino acids. From germline, CDR1 is MRHNA and CDR2 SNTAGT. V lost 0 bases to trimming and J lost 4 bases, with 9 bases between them. CDR3 in amino acids: CASSDSVGSYGYTF. In DNA form, the CDR3 reads TGTGCCAGCAGTGACTCGGTCGGCAGCTATGGCTACACCTTC.

The rearrangement joins TRBV5-4 to TRBJ2-1; 12 nucleotides align to TRBD2. Germline trimming cut 4 bases from V and 7 bases from J; bases unmatched to any gene: 6. This CDR3 has 15 residues. CDR1 is SGHNT and CDR2 is YYREEE in the germline V gene (reference sequence). This CDR3 reads CASSPQGTSGNEQFF. The CDR3 DNA is TGTGCCAGCAGCCCCCAGGGGACTAGCGGGAATGAGCAGTTCTTC.

The rearrangement links TRBV28 to TRBJ1-2; the D gene is possibly TRBD1 (5 bases). Germline V gene lookup returns CDR1 MDHEN and CDR2 SYDVKM. Trimming took 6 bases from V and 0 from J, leaving 32 bases between them. This CDR3 has 21 amino acids. CDR3 amino acids: CASSVIPGRGVGRETNYGYTF. CDR3 DNA sequence: TGTGCCAGCAGCGTGATACCCGGGAGGGGCGTAGGTCGTGAAACTAACTATGGCTACACCTTC.

The rearrangement joins TRBV6-5 to TRBJ2-7, with D perhaps matching TRBD1 (6 bases). The CDR3 has 12 residues. Trimming removed 6 bases from V and 5 bases from J, with 11 bases in between. The germline V gene encodes CDR1 MNHEY and CDR2 SVGAGI. CDR3 nucleotide sequence: TGTGCCAGCAGCCCGACAGGTAACGAGCAGTACTTC. It is translated as CASSPTGNEQYF.